The 21 T cell receptor beta chains below come from one sample, sequenced in a study of glioma-infiltrating T cells. Amplification of TCR alpha and beta CDR3 regions from RNA used iRepertoire nested multiplex PCR. TCRdb ran MiXCR on the multiplex PCR reads and lists one entry per CDR3 protein. The table has 300,000 to 450,000 distinct CDR3 sequences, less than 50% seen once. The sequencing sample was made of glioma tissue, nonneoplastic brain tissue, or PBMCs (not recorded which). The receptors were gathered from a human donor with low-grade glioma or glioblastoma, undergoing nonglioma brain surgery, or in good health (not recorded which).

This clonotype occurred a few times. The genes are TRBV6-1 and TRBJ2-1; D gene unclear. The germline V and J ends were trimmed by 4 bases and 0 bases, with 13 bases remaining between them. The CDR3 is 16 amino acids. Germline V lookup: CDR1 MNHNS, CDR2 SASEGT. CDR3 protein: CASSGLTLSSYNEQFF. Written as DNA, the CDR3 is TGTGCCAGCAGTGGACTGACGCTCAGCTCCTACAATGAGCAGTTCTTC.

The chain recombines TRBV27 with TRBJ2-1, with a weak D call TRBD2 (6 bases). With the DNA end fitting TRBJ2-5 better, the J assignment may be wrong. The CDR3 extends over 13 amino acids. From germline, CDR1 is MNHEY and CDR2 SMNVEV (reference sequence). CDR3 region: CASRLSGGETQYF. In DNA form, the CDR3 reads TGTGCCAGCAGACTTAGCGGAGGGGAGACCCAGTACTTC.

This clonotype has only a few counts. J is TRBJ2-7 and V is TRBV4-1; D is uncertain. With 1 base removed from V and 1 base from J, the gap between germline ends came to 11 bases. Germline V gene sequence: CDR1 MGHRA, CDR2 YSYEKL. This CDR3 spans 15 amino acids. CDR3 loop: CASSQVDVGSYEQYF. CDR3 coding DNA: TGCGCCAGCAGCCAAGTAGACGTTGGATCCTACGAGCAGTACTTC.

This clonotype appeared a few times. CDR3 residues: CATFGPVGTDTQYF. The CDR3 DNA reads as TGTGCCACCTTCGGCCCCGTGGGCACAGATACGCAGTATTTT. The rearrangement uses TRBV5-4 and TRBJ2-3, with D unclear. The CDR3 runs 14 residues. V was pared by 9 bases and J by 1 base, with 15 bases between. Germline CDR1 SGHNT, CDR2 YYREEE (reference sequence).

CDR3 sequence (DNA): TGTGCCAGCAGCGTAGCTGGGGACGGTGAAGCTTTCTTT. It translates to CASSVAGDGEAFF. The chain recombines TRBV9 with TRBJ1-1; TRBD1 is a possible D gene (5 bases). The V gene's germline CDR1 is SGDLS and CDR2 YYNGEE. CDR3 length equals 13 residues. Trimming pared 0 bases from V and 7 bases from J, leaving 10 bases between.

The chain employs TRBV6-6 and TRBJ2-1; no definite D call. CDR3 length equals 15 residues. The ends were cut back, 3 bases at V and 9 bases at J, with 18 bases in the middle. Germline V lookup: CDR1 MNHNY, CDR2 SVGAGI (reference sequence). CDR3 DNA: TGTGCCAGCAGTTATGAAGGTAGAAGTTGTGGTGAGCAGTTCTTC. Translating gives CASSYEGRSCGEQFF.

This clonotype appeared a few times. The V call is TRBV20-1, the J call TRBJ2-3, with D uncertain. Trimming removed 1 base at V and 1 base at J, with 6 bases between. The CDR3 sequence is 13 residues long. Germline loops: CDR1 DFQATT, CDR2 SNEGSKA (reference sequence). The CDR3 reads CSARVGRTDTQYF. CDR3 in DNA: TGCAGTGCTAGAGTCGGACGCACAGATACGCAGTATTTT.

This clonotype was recorded a few times. The V and J genes are TRBV28 and TRBJ1-5; 7 bases match TRBD1. The CDR3 contains 15 residues. Per germline, CDR1 MDHEN and CDR2 SYDVKM. Trimming cost V 8 bases and J 6 bases; bases outside gene matches: 13. The CDR3 loop reads CASGTSFGDSQPQHF. The CDR3 DNA reads as TGTGCCAGCGGAACTAGTTTTGGGGACAGTCAGCCCCAGCATTTT.

The rearrangement uses TRBV6-6 and TRBJ2-7; D is unclear. V was trimmed by 5 bases and J by 3 bases, leaving 14 bases between them. Germline CDR1 is MNHNY and CDR2 is SVGAGI (reference sequence). This CDR3 region has 14 residues. Written as DNA, the CDR3 is TGTGCCAGCAGTCCGCTAGTGACCCACTACGAGCAGTACTTC. Amino acids: CASSPLVTHYEQYF.

V and J are TRBV29-1 and TRBJ2-7, with 7 bases identical to TRBD2. The germline V gene encodes CDR1 SQVTM and CDR2 ANQGSEA. This CDR3 region has 14 residues. V gave up 7 bases and J gave up 3 bases; unmatched junction bases: 12. The CDR3 protein is CSANGGRAGYEQYF. The CDR3 DNA is TGCAGCGCCAACGGCGGGAGAGCGGGCTACGAGCAGTACTTC.

This clonotype was detected only a few times. The J gene is TRBJ1-3, the V gene TRBV6-5; the D gene is possibly TRBD1 (6 bases). The V end was cut by 10 bases, the J end by 2 bases, with 18 bases between. Germline CDR1 reads MNHEY; CDR2 reads SVGAGI. This CDR3 has 15 amino acids. CDR3 in amino acids: CAISQGLGTGNTIYF. CDR3 coding DNA: TGTGCCATCAGCCAGGGGCTTGGGACTGGAAACACCATATATTTT.

This clonotype was detected a few times. This chain's CDR3 is CASSSQRETQYF. The CDR3 nucleotides are TGTGCCAGCAGCAGCCAACGCGAGACCCAGTACTTC. The chain couples TRBV7-2 to TRBJ2-5; D ambiguous. This CDR3 comprises 12 residues. Germline V gives CDR1 SGHTA, CDR2 FQGNSA. The V end was cut by 5 bases, the J end by 5 bases, with 9 bases between.

This clonotype was found a few times. The CDR3 loop is CASSFSGVNEQYF. The CDR3 DNA sequence: TGTGCCAGCAGTTTTTCGGGGGTGAACGAGCAGTACTTC. V gene TRBV27 combines with J gene TRBJ2-7; D might be TRBD2 (6 bases). The CDR3 contains 13 residues. Germline values: CDR1 MNHEY, CDR2 SMNVEV (reference sequence). Trimming left V 3 bases short and J 5 bases short, with 11 bases between.

CDR3 protein: CASTSGLAGDWQFF. CDR3 bases: TGTGCCAGCACCTCAGGACTAGCGGGAGACTGGCAGTTCTTC. V usage is TRBV7-6 and J usage is TRBJ2-1, with 13 bases identical to TRBD2. The ends lost 7 bases at V and 12 bases at J; junction bases unmatched: 9. In germline, CDR1 is SGHVS, CDR2 FNYEAQ. The CDR3 sequence is 14 residues long.

The rearrangement links TRBV20-1 to TRBJ2-7; 12 positions match TRBD2. The CDR3 runs to 12 residues. J lost 6 bases, V lost 7 bases, and 4 bases had no gene match. The germline V gene encodes CDR1 DFQATT and CDR2 SNEGSKA (reference sequence). CDR3 coding DNA: TGCAGTGGCGGACTAGCGGGACCCGAGCAGTACTTC. It is translated as CSGGLAGPEQYF.

This clonotype was seen a handful of times. The gene calls are TRBV25-1 and TRBJ1-4; 7 nucleotides line up with TRBD1. The CDR3 has 18 residues. Trimming at V came to 4 bases and at J to 1 base, leaving 12 bases not matched to a gene. Germline CDR1 reads MGHDK; CDR2 reads SYGVNS. The CDR3 region is CASSAQGGIMGTNEKLFF. The CDR3, as DNA: TGTGCCAGCAGTGCTCAGGGGGGGATTATGGGAACTAATGAAAAACTGTTTTTT.

This clonotype occurred many times. The gene calls are TRBV20-1 and TRBJ2-3; D is undetermined. V was trimmed by 5 bases and J by 5 bases, leaving 20 bases between them. The CDR3 is 15 amino acids. Per germline, CDR1 DFQATT and CDR2 SNEGSKA (reference sequence). This CDR3 is CSAPEATRIRDTQYF. The CDR3 region has the DNA TGCAGTGCTCCAGAGGCTACGAGAATACGAGATACGCAGTATTTT.

V usage is TRBV28 and J usage is TRBJ2-7; weak D call: TRBD2 (5 bases). Trimming removed 0 bases from V and 3 bases from J, with 9 bases in between. The length of the CDR3 is 14 residues. CDR1 is MDHEN, CDR2 SYDVKM, per germline. The CDR3 is CASSLWGALYEQYF. CDR3 in DNA: TGTGCCAGCAGTTTATGGGGAGCCCTCTACGAGCAGTACTTC.

This clonotype appeared once. The chain recombines TRBV20-1 with TRBJ2-7, with D possibly being TRBD1 or TRBD2 (6 bases each). The CDR3 runs 14 residues. Trimming took off 2 bases at V and 2 bases at J, with 13 bases between the two ends. Germline loops: CDR1 DFQATT, CDR2 SNEGSKA (reference sequence). DNA for the CDR3: TGCAGTGCTAGAAAAGGGGGGCAAACCTACGAGCAGTACTTC. Translation gives CSARKGGQTYEQYF.

This rearrangement joins TRBV5-8 to TRBJ2-1; tentative D call: TRBD1 (6 bases). CDR3 length: 16 residues. Trimming shortened V by 4 bases and J by 3 bases, and 17 bases separated the two germline ends. The germline CDR1 and CDR2 sequences are SGHTS and YDEGEE. CDR3 loop: CASSGGGVRGYNEQFF. The CDR3 DNA sequence: TGTGCCAGCAGCGGGGGCGGCGTTAGGGGCTACAATGAGCAGTTCTTC.

Only a few counts were recorded for this clonotype. The V and J genes are TRBV4-2 and TRBJ2-5; 8 positions match TRBD1. Germline values: CDR1 LGHNA, CDR2 YNFKEQ. The CDR3 length is 13 residues. V dropped 5 bases and J dropped 5; count of bases not matched to a gene: 4. The CDR3 sequence is CASSARQGETQYF. DNA for the CDR3: TGTGCCAGCAGCGCTAGACAGGGGGAGACCCAGTACTTC.